The rows below give T cell receptor beta chains drawn from one sample of a study of human CD8 memory T cell subsets. TCRdb derives one entry per CDR3 protein from the 5' RACE reads, leaving out DNA. This sample's clone table lists about 6,900 distinct CDR3 sequences. Sample: CD8+ T cells from PBMCs. These receptors were taken from a human donor in good health. Both conserved end residues are part of each CDR3. The order of the fields is clone size, J gene, V gene, CDR3 protein. Part of the rows lack a size; the others show once, few, many or a class for expanded clones.

NA | TRBJ2-1 | TRBV28 | CASSSRREGLEQFF
NA | TRBJ2-5 | TRBV7-7 | CASRGGSQETQYF
NA | TRBJ2-7 | TRBV12-3/TRBV12-4 | CASSLAGGVHEQYF
NA | TRBJ1-5 | TRBV25-1 | CASSVGGQPQHF
medium-sized | TRBJ2-1 | TRBV5-1 | CASSSTSGSNNEQFF
NA | TRBJ2-2 | TRBV3-1 | CASTQFSRTSGIFANTGELFF
NA | TRBJ2-7 | TRBV4-2 | CASSQDWGSYEQYF
medium-sized | TRBJ2-5 | TRBV5-1 | CASSSEGLAGGGETQYF
NA | TRBJ2-3 | TRBV20-1 | CSAAGLAGGSDTQYF
NA | TRBJ2-1 | TRBV28 | CASSSFSHVGGSYNEQFF
NA | TRBJ2-5 | TRBV19 | CASSIFFGGAPTETQYF
NA | TRBJ1-1 | TRBV7-9 | CASSSTTGAEAFF
NA | TRBJ2-3 | TRBV4-1 | CASSPATTNTDTQYF
NA | TRBJ2-7 | TRBV28 | CASSMGQAYEQYF
NA | TRBJ2-1 | TRBV5-6 | CASSAASLAGDYNEQFF
NA | TRBJ2-7 | TRBV20-1 | CSARTGQGAGEQYF
NA | TRBJ2-2 | TRBV30 | CAGSGSDTGELFF
NA | TRBJ2-3 | TRBV9 | CASSKREGQDTQYF
NA | TRBJ2-3 | TRBV11-2 | CASSLYLADTQYF
NA | TRBJ2-7 | TRBV18 | CASSPGDSVRYEQYF
NA | TRBJ2-2 | TRBV5-1 | CASRGSRNTGELFF
NA | TRBJ2-7 | TRBV28 | CASEPTQRGLTYEQYF
NA | TRBJ2-3 | TRBV5-1 | CASSLVAGDTDTQYF
NA | TRBJ1-1 | TRBV11-3 | CASSRRTENTEAFF
NA | TRBJ2-1 | TRBV3-1 | CASSPLSGTSGRVEQFF
NA | TRBJ2-7 | TRBV5-6 | CASSIRGLTYEQYF
medium-sized | TRBJ1-6 | TRBV7-3 | CASSFGADSPLHF
NA | TRBJ1-6 | TRBV27 | CASSAGTRTPLHF
NA | TRBJ1-2 | TRBV19 | CARGQGGGYTF
NA | TRBJ2-3 | TRBV20-1 | CSASSREESVDTQYF
NA | TRBJ2-7 | TRBV6-5 | CASSYKQGVDEQYF
NA | TRBJ1-6 | TRBV7-9 | CASSRGTAYNSPLHF
NA | TRBJ2-1 | TRBV7-9 | CASSLGHNEQFF
NA | TRBJ2-7 | TRBV27 | CASSLGESEQYF
medium-sized | TRBJ2-7 | TRBV27 | CASSLQTSGTYEQYF
medium-sized | TRBJ2-7 | TRBV7-9 | CASSLVDDYEQYF
NA | TRBJ1-6 | TRBV25-1 | CASRDRENSPLHF
NA | TRBJ2-7 | TRBV3-1 | CASSQLAGSPYEQYF
NA | TRBJ1-1 | TRBV7-6 | CASSYGQGGDEAFF
NA | TRBJ2-7 | TRBV27 | CASSPGQSYEQYF
medium-sized | TRBJ2-7 | TRBV28 | CVSTRDGVYEQYF
NA | TRBJ2-1 | TRBV27 | CASSADSYNEQFF
NA | TRBJ2-1 | TRBV3-1 | CASSPRTSANEQFF
medium-sized | TRBJ2-1 | TRBV2 | CASSGDSQIHSSYNEQFF
NA | TRBJ2-7 | TRBV12-3/TRBV12-4 | CASSRGVDGEQYF
NA | TRBJ2-3 | TRBV4-2 | CASSQEQQGARADTQYF